Each of the 15 T cell receptor beta chains below was sequenced from the same sample in a study of cytomegalovirus exposure and HLA in healthy donors. PCR used 60 Vbeta primers and 13 Jbeta primers. Only in-frame clones appear in the TCRdb table, and some are missing; sequencing was by immunoSEQ multiplex PCR. This sample carries 100,000 to 150,000 clones, around three quarters of them seen once, and the ten largest clones take around 3.6%. The specimen was PBMCs. All receptors come from a man aged 30 to 39 in good health and CMV-seronegative.

A word on this clone: Mismatch with germline at one junction end may stem from a read error. This chain connects TRBV27 to TRBJ1-5, with 8 bases identical to TRBD1. Germline V gene data show CDR1 as MNHEY and CDR2 as SMNVEV (reference sequence). This CDR3 contains 15 residues. The CDR3 DNA reads as TGTGCCAGCAGTTTCAAGTCAGGGGGCAAACAGCCCCAGCATTTT. Residues: CASSFKSGGKQPQHF.

The table lists this clone with many counts. V is TRBV5-6 and J is TRBJ1-1, with 7 bases lining up with TRBD1. V was clipped by 3 bases and J by 7 bases; unmatched bases: 9. CDR3 length: 14 amino acids. Germline V gene data show CDR1 as SGHDT and CDR2 as YYEEEE. CDR3 DNA: TGTGCCAGCAGCTCTTACAGGGGTTGGGGTGAAGCTTTCTTT. It codes for CASSSYRGWGEAFF. Combining the CDR3 with reference TRBV5-6 and TRBJ1-1 gives the whole variable domain DAGVTQSPTHLIKTRGQQVTLRCSPKSGHDTVSWYQQALGQGPQFIFQYYEEEERQRGNFPDRFSGHQFPNYSSELNVNALLLGDSALYLCASSSYRGWGEAFFGQGTRLTVV.

The V and J genes are TRBV18 and TRBJ1-2; D is ambiguous. Germline CDR1 KGHSH, CDR2 LQKENI. CDR3 size: 14 residues. Trimming removed 3 bases at V and 5 bases at J, with 13 bases between. This CDR3 reads CASSPPGASYGYTF. The CDR3 DNA follows: TGTGCCAGCTCACCTCCAGGCGCCTCTTATGGCTACACCTTC.

The J gene is TRBJ2-7, the V gene TRBV9, with 7 bases fitting TRBD1. The CDR3 extends over 14 amino acids. Germline lookup yields CDR1 SGDLS and CDR2 YYNGEE. The J segment lost 6 bases and the V segment lost 0 bases, leaving 6 bases of the junction unmatched. CDR3 DNA sequence: TGTGCCAGCAGCGTAGTACAGGGGCAGGGCGAGCAGTACTTC. As protein: CASSVVQGQGEQYF.

This clone was found once. This sequence joins TRBV27 and TRBJ1-5, with D uncertain. This CDR3 contains 15 residues. The V gene's germline CDR1 is MNHEY and CDR2 SMNVEV (reference sequence). The V end lost 7 bases, the J end lost 1 base, and 14 bases lay between the germline ends. This CDR3 reads CASTGSPGSNQPQHF. In nucleotides, the CDR3 is TGTGCCAGCACGGGGAGTCCTGGGAGCAATCAGCCCCAGCATTTT.

The genes are TRBV5-8 and TRBJ1-6, with D possibly TRBD1 on 5 matching bases. This CDR3 is built from 15 residues. V lost 4 bases to trimming and J lost 9 bases, with 17 bases between them. CDR1 and CDR2 (germline): SGHTS, YDEGEE. CDR3 in amino acids: CASSVRGGRGSPLHF. The CDR3 DNA reads as TGTGCCAGCAGCGTGAGGGGCGGGAGGGGTTCACCCCTCCACTTT.

The chain is built from TRBV6-1 and TRBJ2-5; 7 bases map to TRBD1. The DNA end lines up better with TRBJ2-7; the J call may be wrong. This CDR3 is built from 14 residues. CDR1 is MNHNS and CDR2 is SASEGT in the germline V gene. CDR3 nucleotides: TGTGCCAGCAGGATGGGACAGACTTCTTACGAGCAGTACTTC. Amino acids: CASRMGQTSYEQYF.

V is TRBV4-1 and J is TRBJ2-5; D possibly corresponds to TRBD2 (7 bases). The CDR3 has 18 amino acids. Germline assignment: CDR1 MGHRA and CDR2 YSYEKL. Trimming removed 0 bases at V and 4 bases at J, with 21 bases between. As DNA, the CDR3 is TGCGCCAGCAGCCAAGATCCGGGGGGCGATGGTCAGTTAGAGACCCAGTACTTC. Residues: CASSQDPGGDGQLETQYF.

This clone was seen only a few times. This chain links TRBV5-1 with TRBJ1-1, with D possibly matching TRBD1 (5 bases). The CDR3 is made up of 13 amino acids. V dropped 4 bases and J dropped 0 bases, with 7 bases sitting between them. Germline CDR1 reads SGHRS; CDR2 reads YFSETQ. The chain's CDR3 is CASSQQVNTEAFF. The CDR3 DNA sequence: TGCGCCAGCAGCCAACAGGTGAACACTGAAGCTTTCTTT. The whole variable domain, filled in from reference TRBV5-1 and TRBJ1-1, reads KAGVTQTPRYLIKTRGQQVTLSCSPISGHRSVSWYQQTPGQGLQFLFEYFSETQRNKGNFPGRFSGRQFSNSRSEMNVSTLELGDSALYLCASSQQVNTEAFFGQGTRLTVV.

The chain employs TRBV13 and TRBJ1-2; D remains ambiguous. Germline V gene sequence: CDR1 PRHDT, CDR2 FYEKMQ (reference sequence). Trimming took off 4 bases at V and 3 bases at J, with 15 bases between the two ends. The CDR3 is made up of 15 amino acids. Written as DNA, the CDR3 is TGTGCCAGCAGCTCTAGGACTACTGCCGACTATGGCTACACCTTC. This encodes CASSSRTTADYGYTF.

This chain connects TRBV7-2 to TRBJ2-5, with D possibly being TRBD2 (5 bases). The germline V gene encodes CDR1 SGHTA and CDR2 FQGNSA. Trimming removed 3 bases from V and 2 bases from J, with 10 bases in between. The CDR3 totals 14 residues. Here the CDR3 DNA reads TGTGCCAGCAGCTTTTCCACGGGGCAAGAGACCCAGTACTTC. Translated, it gives CASSFSTGQETQYF.

The rearrangement joins TRBV29-1 to TRBJ1-2, with a possible D match to TRBD1 (6 bases). Germline V gene lookup returns CDR1 SQVTM and CDR2 ANQGSEA. The CDR3 covers 16 residues. V lost 5 bases and J lost 2, with 21 bases in between. The CDR3 region is CSVSRDKGLSNYGYTF. In DNA form, the CDR3 reads TGCAGCGTTAGCCGGGACAAGGGCCTGTCGAACTATGGCTACACCTTC.

The rearrangement links TRBV5-1 to TRBJ2-5, with TRBD2 identical over 14 bases. CDR3 size: 15 residues. J gave up 5 bases and V 2 bases, and 2 bases lay outside the gene matches. Germline CDR1 reads SGHRS; CDR2 reads YFSETQ. The CDR3 coding sequence is TGCGCCAGCAGCTTACGGACTAGCGGGGGGGAGACCCAGTACTTC. Its translation is CASSLRTSGGETQYF.

V is TRBV14 and J is TRBJ2-1, with unresolved D. CDR3 size: 13 residues. Trimming took off 5 bases at V and 6 bases at J, with 11 bases between the two ends. The germline gives CDR1 SGHDN, CDR2 FVKESK. CDR3 nucleotides: TGTGCCAGCAGCTACCGAACGGGCAATGAGCAGTTCTTC. Translation gives CASSYRTGNEQFF.

The J gene is TRBJ1-6, the V gene TRBV14; D is perhaps TRBD1 (5 bases). Germline V CDR1 and CDR2: SGHDN, FVKESK. Deletions cut 1 base from V and 13 bases from J, with 11 bases between. This CDR3 region has 13 residues. The CDR3 bases are TGTGCCAGCAGCCAAGTATACGGGGGGCCCCTCCACTTT. The encoded protein is CASSQVYGGPLHF.